These T cell receptor beta chains were read from a single sample in a study of blood T cell repertoires in COVID-19. Sequenced by immunoSEQ multiplex PCR; TCRdb stores in-frame clones only, minus some. The sample carries a few hundred thousand clones, about nine tenths recorded once. Specimen: PBMCs or T cells enriched from blood (not recorded which). The receptors come from a woman younger than 45 who had been exposed to COVID-19. The CDR3 runs from the conserved cysteine through the conserved F or W. The D gene is left open where the match is weak. Rows may omit the clone size; those that give it use once, few, many or a size class.

NA,TRBV5-1,TRBJ2-7,TRBD2,15,CASREGGRGGYEQYF,TGCGCCAGCAGGGAAGGAGGGAGGGGAGGCTACGAGCAGTACTTC
once,TRBV18,TRBJ2-1,NA,13,CASSPPLANEQFF,TGTGCCAGCTCACCACCACTAGCTAATGAGCAGTTCTTC
NA,TRBV28,TRBJ1-3,NA,16,CASSLGWGQGTNTIYF,TGTGCCAGCAGTTTGGGGTGGGGGCAGGGGACAAACACCATATATTTT
NA,TRBV28,TRBJ1-6,TRBD1,16,CASSPPGQAQGYPLHF,TGTGCCAGCAGTCCCCCGGGACAGGCCCAGGGATACCCCCTCCACTTT
once,TRBV4-1,TRBJ1-2,NA,13,CASSQGSGYGYTF,TGCGCCAGCAGCCAAGGATCGGGGTATGGCTACACCTTC
NA,TRBV10-3,TRBJ2-6,NA,15,CAISEKASGANVLTF,TGTGCCATCAGTGAGAAAGCCTCTGGGGCCAACGTCCTGACTTTC
NA,TRBV6-5,TRBJ1-2,NA,13,CAGEFGGNYGYTF,TGTGCCGGCGAATTCGGGGGAAACTATGGCTACACCTTC
NA,TRBV7-9,TRBJ1-3,TRBD1,16,CASSGYRGGSGNTIYF,TGTGCCAGCAGCGGTTACAGGGGGGGATCTGGAAACACCATATATTTT
NA,TRBV5-1,TRBJ1-1,NA,14,CASSLTGPRTEAFF,TGCGCCAGCAGCTTGACAGGACCGCGGACTGAAGCTTTCTTT
NA,TRBV7-8,TRBJ1-4,TRBD1,16,CASSYWKGTGNEKLFF,TGTGCCAGCAGCTATTGGAAGGGGACAGGGAATGAAAAACTGTTTTTT
NA,TRBV15,TRBJ2-4,NA,14,CATSRDPLADIQYF,TGTGCCACCAGCAGAGATCCACTAGCCGACATTCAGTACTTC
NA,TRBV29-1,TRBJ2-3,NA,13,CSVLAGNTDTQYF,TGCAGCGTTCTAGCCGGAAACACAGATACGCAGTATTTT
NA,TRBV29-1,TRBJ1-2,NA,12,CSVTPGNYGYTF,TGCAGCGTTACCCCCGGGAACTATGGCTACACCTTC
NA,TRBV29-1,TRBJ2-3,NA,16,CSVEVPLGLVTDTQYF,TGCAGCGTTGAAGTTCCCCTGGGACTCGTCACAGATACGCAGTATTTT
NA,TRBV29-1,TRBJ2-7,TRBD2,14,CSVGASGIIAEQYF,TGCAGCGTTGGGGCTAGCGGGATAATTGCCGAGCAGTACTTC
NA,TRBV25-1,TRBJ1-2,TRBD1,13,CASSEDREVGYTF,TGTGCCAGCAGTGAAGACAGGGAGGTTGGCTACACCTTC
NA,TRBV2,TRBJ2-5,TRBD1,13,CASSRQGVETQYF,TGTGCCAGCAGCAGACAGGGTGTCGAGACCCAGTACTTC
NA,TRBV19,TRBJ2-7,TRBD2,18,CASRSTGRSGRGSYEQYF,TGTGCCAGTCGATCGACGGGACGTAGCGGGAGAGGCTCCTACGAGCAGTACTTC
NA,TRBV29-1,TRBJ2-7,NA,12,CSVEAGLYEQYF,TGCAGCGTTGAAGCCGGACTGTACGAGCAGTACTTC
NA,TRBV6-2/TRBV6-3,TRBJ2-1,TRBD2,16,CASSYPLAGRHNEQFF,TGTGCCAGCAGTTACCCACTAGCGGGAAGACACAATGAGCAGTTCTTC
NA,TRBV5-1,TRBJ1-2,TRBD1,13,CASSLGDRYGYTF,TGCGCCAGCAGCTTGGGGGACAGGTATGGCTACACCTTC
NA,TRBV10-2,TRBJ1-2,NA,17,CASSESAGPSANYGYTF,TGCGCCAGCAGTGAGTCGGCAGGGCCATCAGCTAACTATGGCTACACCTTC
NA,TRBV19,TRBJ1-5,TRBD1,15,CASSTGTGGNQPQHF,TGTGCCAGCTCCACCGGGACAGGGGGCAATCAGCCCCAGCATTTT
NA,TRBV10-1,TRBJ1-2,TRBD1,13,CASSTGANYGYTF,TGCGCCAGCTCGACAGGGGCTAACTATGGCTACACCTTC
NA,TRBV14,TRBJ1-2,TRBD1,14,CASSLGQGMDGYTF,TGTGCCAGCAGCCTAGGACAGGGTATGGATGGCTACACCTTC
NA,TRBV4-2,TRBJ2-7,TRBD2,14,CASSQELAAYEQYF,TGTGCCAGCAGCCAAGAACTAGCGGCCTACGAGCAGTACTTC
NA,TRBV19,TRBJ1-2,NA,14,CASSITGSNYGYTF,TGTGCCAGTAGTATTACAGGCTCTAACTATGGCTACACCTTC
NA,TRBV6-6,TRBJ2-5,TRBD1,14,CASGSGTAQETQYF,TGTGCCAGCGGGTCCGGGACAGCCCAAGAGACCCAGTACTTC
NA,TRBV7-9,TRBJ2-4,NA,17,CASSSPGSASVRNIQYF,TGTGCCAGCAGCTCACCCGGGTCAGCTAGCGTGAGGAACATTCAGTACTTC
NA,TRBV27,TRBJ1-1,NA,16,CASSLLGQGPGTEAFF,TGTGCCAGCAGTTTACTGGGGCAGGGGCCGGGGACTGAAGCTTTCTTT
NA,TRBV24-1,TRBJ1-2,TRBD1,16,CATSDPGQDTNYGYTF,TGTGCCACCAGTGATCCCGGACAGGATACAAACTATGGCTACACCTTC
NA,TRBV5-1,TRBJ2-5,TRBD1,16,CASSSSSGGIGKTQYF,TGCGCCAGCAGCAGTTCCTCAGGGGGTATTGGGAAGACCCAGTACTTC
NA,TRBV9,TRBJ1-1,TRBD1,16,CASSVGQGIGGTEAFF,TGTGCCAGCAGCGTAGGACAGGGGATCGGGGGGACTGAAGCTTTCTTT
NA,TRBV11-3,TRBJ2-7,TRBD2,15,CASSLRWGGVNEQYF,TGTGCCAGCAGCTTAAGGTGGGGGGGAGTCAACGAGCAGTACTTC
NA,TRBV20-1,TRBJ1-5,NA,13,CSASVGDNQPQHF,TGCAGTGCTAGTGTAGGGGACAATCAGCCCCAGCATTTT
NA,TRBV5-6,TRBJ2-7,NA,14,CASSPTGQAYEQYF,TGTGCCAGCAGCCCCACCGGACAAGCCTACGAGCAGTACTTC
NA,TRBV12-3/TRBV12-4,TRBJ2-2,NA,13,CASTWERTGELFF,TGTGCCAGTACATGGGAGAGGACCGGGGAGCTGTTTTTT
NA,TRBV9,TRBJ2-2,NA,18,CASSQAPGTDWNTGELFF,TGTGCCAGCAGCCAAGCCCCCGGGACTGACTGGAACACCGGGGAGCTGTTTTTT
NA,TRBV28,TRBJ1-6,TRBD1,14,CASRSGTDNSPLHF,TGTGCCAGCAGGTCCGGGACAGATAATTCACCCCTCCACTTT
NA,TRBV5-1,TRBJ1-5,TRBD1,13,CASSIGQGKPQHF,TGCGCCAGCAGCATCGGACAGGGAAAGCCCCAGCATTTT
NA,TRBV19,TRBJ2-7,TRBD1,15,CASSMAGTDSYEQYF,TGTGCCAGTAGTATGGCCGGGACAGACTCCTACGAGCAGTACTTC
NA,TRBV3-1/TRBV3-2,TRBJ2-7,NA,14,CASSPFSGLWEQYF,TGTGCCAGCAGCCCATTTTCAGGGCTGTGGGAGCAGTACTTC
NA,TRBV10-3,TRBJ2-1,TRBD1,14,CAIMGQSSYNEQFF,TGTGCCATCATGGGACAGAGCTCCTACAATGAGCAGTTCTTC
few,TRBV7-3,TRBJ2-5,NA,11,CASSSGETQYF,TGTGCCAGCAGCTCCGGAGAGACCCAGTACTTC
NA,TRBV6-5,TRBJ1-6,TRBD1,15,CASRPETGLNSPLHF,TGTGCCAGCAGACCCGAGACAGGGCTGAATTCACCCCTCCACTTT
NA,TRBV18,TRBJ1-4,TRBD1,15,CASSLGTARNEKLFF,TGTGCCAGCTCACTTGGGACAGCCCGTAATGAAAAACTGTTTTTT
NA,TRBV7-9,TRBJ2-7,TRBD2,18,CASSLAWRVHQSGDEQYF,TGTGCCAGCAGCTTAGCTTGGAGGGTCCACCAAAGCGGGGACGAGCAGTACTTC
NA,TRBV11-3,TRBJ2-5,TRBD2,16,CASSLDLSGSRETQYF,TGTGCCAGCAGCTTAGACCTTAGCGGGAGTCGGGAGACCCAGTACTTC
NA,TRBV28,TRBJ1-5,NA,15,CASRILGSSNQPQHF,TGTGCCAGCAGAATATTGGGCAGCAGCAATCAGCCCCAGCATTTT
NA,TRBV6-5,TRBJ1-6,NA,13,CASPGGPNSPLHF,TGTGCCAGCCCCGGCGGGCCTAATTCACCCCTCCACTTT
NA,TRBV20-1,TRBJ1-1,NA,11,CGRAGNTEAFF,TGCGGACGGGCGGGGAACACTGAAGCTTTCTTT
NA,TRBV28,TRBJ1-4,TRBD1,14,CASSPGQGNEKLFF,TGTGCCAGCAGTCCGGGACAGGGGAATGAAAAACTGTTTTTT
NA,TRBV10-3,TRBJ2-6,TRBD1,17,CAISPGTGSGGANVLTF,TGTGCCATCAGTCCCGGGACAGGGAGCGGTGGGGCCAACGTCCTGACTTTC
NA,TRBV5-1,TRBJ1-5,NA,13,CASSPEGGQPQHF,TGCGCCAGCAGCCCCGAGGGTGGGCAGCCCCAGCATTTT
NA,TRBV7-2,TRBJ2-2,TRBD2,16,CASSPRTRRNTGELFF,TGTGCCAGCAGCCCTCGGACTAGGAGAAACACCGGGGAGCTGTTTTTT
NA,TRBV6-5,TRBJ1-2,NA,13,CAAEPGGAIGYTF,TGTGCCGCCGAGCCCGGGGGGGCCATTGGCTACACCTTC
once,TRBV12-3/TRBV12-4,TRBJ2-3,NA,13,CASSFPYTDTQYF,TGTGCCAGCAGTTTCCCGTACACAGATACGCAGTATTTT
NA,TRBV7-9,TRBJ2-1,TRBD2,16,CASSILAGGAFNEQFF,TGTGCCAGCAGCATACTAGCGGGAGGGGCCTTCAATGAGCAGTTCTTC
NA,TRBV7-9,TRBJ1-1,NA,13,CASSINMNTEAFF,TGTGCCAGCAGCATTAATATGAACACTGAAGCTTTCTTT